The T cell receptor (beta chain) under discussion was sequenced for a study of early T cells in non-severe SARS-CoV-2 infection. Study as a whole: From unsorted whole blood, bulk RNA was sequenced, and the chains remained unpaired.

Unique molecular identifiers tagged individual cDNA molecules. TCRdb re-derived calls from the 5' RACE reads in MiXCR, one entry per CDR3 protein. The sample has 45,000 to 55,000 distinct CDR3 sequences, more than 9% seen once. This CDR3 comprises 13 residues. Looked up from germline, CDR1 is SQVTM and CDR2 is ANQGSEA. The V and J ends lost 6 bases and 6 bases respectively, with 18 bases between them. General study findings and limits: The VDJdb matching leaned toward anti-spike CD8 responses and overlooked private and CD4 specificities.

In this sample, this clonotype turned up many times. Its target is unknown. This chain joins TRBV29-1 and TRBJ2-7; TRBD2 might be the D (5 bases). Sequenced material: whole blood. The receptor's source is an adult who was a healthcare worker with PCR-confirmed SARS-CoV-2 infection or an uninfected control (not recorded which). The CDR3 region is CSVSERWDGEQYF. The CDR3 DNA reads as TGCAGCGTATCCGAGCGGTGGGATGGCGAGCAGTACTTC.